The rows below give T cell receptor beta chains drawn from one sample of a study of T cell responses to AZD1222 COVID-19 vaccine. Sequencing used immunoSEQ multiplex PCR; TCRdb keeps in-frame clones, though not all of them. This table holds 130,000 to 150,000 clones, around 90% found once. The sequencing here drew on peripheral blood, taken on day 0 of AZD1222 vaccination. These receptor sequences come from an adult in good health. Each CDR3 is given with its conserved first and last residue. The D gene is left open where the match is weak. For some rows the clone size is stated as once, few or many, or as a class when expanded; others skip it.

clone size	D gene	V gene	J gene	CDR3 protein	CDR3 DNA
NA	NA	TRBV7-8	TRBJ1-3	CASSHLPRVSSGNTIYF	TGTGCCAGCAGCCACCTGCCCAGGGTCAGCTCTGGAAACACCATATATTTT
NA	NA	TRBV7-8	TRBJ1-4	CASSPDRGTNEKLFF	TGTGCCAGCAGCCCCGATAGAGGAACTAATGAAAAACTGTTTTTT
NA	NA	TRBV19	TRBJ2-2	CASSSAGMGELFF	TGTGCCAGTAGTTCGGCGGGTATGGGGGAGCTGTTTTTT
NA	TRBD1	TRBV24-1	TRBJ2-7	CATSWAGGTYEQYF	TGTGCCACCAGCTGGGCAGGGGGTACCTACGAGCAGTACTTC
few	NA	TRBV7-9	TRBJ1-5	CASSLGSGIQPQHF	TGTGCCAGCAGCTTAGGGTCAGGGATTCAGCCCCAGCATTTT
NA	NA	TRBV19	TRBJ2-2	CASTSRTTGELFF	TGTGCCAGTACATCCAGGACAACCGGGGAGCTGTTTTTT
NA	NA	TRBV19	TRBJ1-6	CASSYRGSSYNSPLHF	TGTGCCAGTAGTTACCGGGGGAGCTCCTATAATTCACCCCTCCACTTT
NA	NA	TRBV12-3/TRBV12-4	TRBJ2-1	CASIYQGGDEQFF	TGTGCCAGCATCTATCAGGGGGGCGATGAGCAGTTCTTC
NA	NA	TRBV30	TRBJ2-7	CAWSGGSYEQYF	TGTGCCTGGAGCGGTGGCTCCTACGAGCAGTACTTC
NA	NA	TRBV7-2	TRBJ1-6	CASSLAPTGSNSPLHF	TGTGCCAGCAGCTTAGCACCCACAGGGAGTAATTCACCCCTCCACTTT
NA	TRBD2	TRBV5-1	TRBJ2-3	CASSARTSGDLSDTQYF	TGCGCCAGCAGCGCCAGGACTAGCGGGGACCTCTCGGATACGCAGTATTTT
NA	TRBD1	TRBV6-5	TRBJ2-7	CASRRGQGTYEQYF	TGTGCCAGCAGAAGGGGACAGGGCACCTACGAGCAGTACTTC
NA	NA	TRBV15	TRBJ2-5	CATSRDSASTGTQYF	TGTGCCACCAGCAGAGATTCGGCCTCAACCGGGACCCAGTACTTC
NA	NA	TRBV19	TRBJ1-2	CASSIGGNYGYTF	TGTGCCAGTAGTATTGGGGGTAACTATGGCTACACCTTC
NA	TRBD1	TRBV3-1/TRBV3-2	TRBJ1-1	CASSQYSPGQGTEAFF	TGTGCCAGCAGCCAGTATTCTCCGGGACAGGGGACTGAAGCTTTCTTT
NA	TRBD1	TRBV7-3	TRBJ2-2	CASSLGTAWTGELFF	TGTGCCAGCAGCTTAGGGACAGCCTGGACCGGGGAGCTGTTTTTT
NA	TRBD1	TRBV7-8	TRBJ1-6	CASSPRGTGSSYNSPLHF	TGTGCCAGCAGCCCTAGAGGGACAGGTAGCTCCTATAATTCACCCCTCCACTTT
few	NA	TRBV27	TRBJ2-6	CASRFSGANVLTF	TGTGCCAGCAGATTCTCTGGGGCCAACGTCCTGACTTTC
NA	NA	TRBV6-2/TRBV6-3	TRBJ2-7	CASSPSGYEQYF	TGTGCCAGCAGCCCGAGCGGATACGAGCAGTACTTC
NA	NA	TRBV5-1	TRBJ2-7	CASSLPAYEQYF	TGCGCCAGCAGCCTCCCGGCCTACGAGCAGTACTTC
NA	TRBD1	TRBV2	TRBJ2-7	CASYKGQQSYEQYF	TGTGCCAGCTACAAGGGACAGCAATCCTACGAGCAGTACTTC
NA	NA	TRBV19	TRBJ2-2	CASSKDQRGLGAGELFF	TGTGCCAGTAGTAAAGACCAAAGGGGGTTAGGCGCCGGGGAGCTGTTTTTT
NA	NA	TRBV6-5	TRBJ1-2	CASSYTGTQADYGYTF	TGTGCCAGCAGTTACACCGGGACACAGGCAGACTATGGCTACACCTTC
NA	NA	TRBV4-2	TRBJ1-6	CASSQVQSSPLHF	TGTGCCAGCAGCCAGGTACAGAGTTCACCCCTCCACTTT
NA	TRBD1	TRBV6-6	TRBJ2-7	CASIKGQGVYEQYF	TGTGCCAGCATAAAGGGGCAGGGGGTCTACGAGCAGTACTTC
NA	NA	TRBV29-1	TRBJ1-3	CSVGGNGNTIYF	TGCAGCGTTGGAGGGAATGGAAACACCATATATTTT
NA	NA	TRBV10-3	TRBJ2-3	CAISESAGSDTQYF	TGTGCCATCAGTGAGTCAGCAGGGTCAGATACGCAGTATTTT
NA	NA	TRBV30	TRBJ1-6	CAWSEIRGSPLHF	TGTGCCTGGAGCGAAATTCGGGGTTCACCCCTCCACTTT
NA	NA	TRBV6-5	TRBJ1-1	CASRHRYTEAFF	TGTGCCAGCAGACACAGGTACACTGAAGCTTTCTTT
NA	TRBD1	TRBV13	TRBJ2-7	CASSLRLLGTEAYEQYF	TGTGCCAGCAGCTTACGGTTATTAGGGACAGAGGCCTACGAGCAGTACTTC
NA	TRBD1	TRBV18	TRBJ1-3	CASSPTGGDSGNTIYF	TGTGCCAGCTCACCGACAGGGGGGGACTCTGGAAACACCATATATTTT
NA	TRBD1	TRBV6-6	TRBJ1-5	CASSRILGQGSNQPQHF	TGTGCCAGCAGCCGAATCCTTGGACAGGGTAGCAATCAGCCCCAGCATTTT
few	NA	TRBV6-5	TRBJ2-2	CASSPFRDNTGELFF	TGTGCCAGCAGCCCCTTTCGGGATAACACCGGGGAGCTGTTTTTT
NA	NA	TRBV27	TRBJ1-5	CASSLTVYSNQPQHF	TGTGCCAGCAGCTTGACAGTCTATAGCAATCAGCCCCAGCATTTT
NA	TRBD1	TRBV3-1/TRBV3-2	TRBJ1-3	CASSLDRGNTIYF	TGTGCCAGCAGCCTGGACAGGGGGAACACCATATATTTT
NA	NA	TRBV7-9	TRBJ2-5	CASSSLSGEETQYF	TGTGCCAGCAGCTCCCTTAGCGGAGAAGAGACCCAGTACTTC
few	NA	TRBV11-2	TRBJ2-7	CASSLASNEQYF	TGTGCCAGCAGCTTAGCTAGCAACGAGCAGTACTTC
NA	NA	TRBV7-9	TRBJ2-7	CASSLVGTAKHEQYF	TGTGCCAGCAGCTTAGTAGGGACGGCCAAACACGAGCAGTACTTC
NA	NA	TRBV11-2	TRBJ1-2	CASGGRGYGYTF	TGTGCCAGCGGGGGACGCGGCTATGGCTACACCTTC